This TCR beta chain was recovered during a study of T cell responses to AZD1222 COVID-19 vaccine. With respect to this clone: Its cognate antigen is unknown.

V trimming: 2 bases; J trimming: 1 base; junction bases outside the gene matches: 11. CDR1 and CDR2 from the germline V gene are GTSNPN and SVGIG (reference sequence). CDR3 size: 19 residues. Profiled with immunoSEQ multiplex PCR; TCRdb holds only in-frame clones, not every one. Of tens of thousands of clones in the sample, roughly 87% were seen once. Points from the study as a whole: The CD4 TCRs associated with vaccination extended across spike and predominated at 160-218 and 743-854.

The source material was peripheral blood, sampled 28 days after the second AZD1222 dose. The sequence was obtained from an adult who received the AZD1222 COVID-19 vaccine. The V call is TRBV30, the J call TRBJ2-3; 14 positions agree with TRBD2. The CDR3, as DNA: TGTGCCTGGAGTCTCAGACTAGCGGGGGGGCGGTTTGGCACAGATACGCAGTATTTT. Translation gives CAWSLRLAGGRFGTDTQYF.